A selection of T cell receptor beta chains follows, all from one sample in a study of persistence of HIV-infected CD4 T cells. No antigens are known for them. Clones were sequenced by immunoSEQ multiplex PCR, and TCRdb holds only the in-frame ones, with some missing. The sample records about 25,000 clones, about 74% being singletons. Sequences were derived from CD4+ T cells sorted from PBMCs after approximately 20-hour stimulation, sampled from a patient who received antiretroviral therapy. These receptors all come from an adult man with HIV who was CMV-seropositive. Both conserved end residues are part of each CDR3.

V: TRBV7-3
CDR3: CASSLDRANTGELFF

V: TRBV6-6
CDR3: CASSWGTEKMNTEAFF

V: TRBV7-2
CDR3: CASSLASGGLYGYTF

V: TRBV9
CDR3: CASSVGGAQEKLFF

V: TRBV7-8
CDR3: CASSADSNYEQYF

V: TRBV18
CDR3: CASSPWEDNSPLHF

V: TRBV19
CDR3: CASSGRYLRAATREKLFF

V: TRBV10-2
CDR3: CASTLSSGGGTDTQYF

V: TRBV19
CDR3: CASLIQIRSNQPQHF

V: TRBV19
CDR3: CASSRPRGGTDTQYF

V: TRBV5-8
CDR3: CASSPGLGSSYNEQFF

V: TRBV19
CDR3: CASSFIQGDSYNSPLHF

V: TRBV19
CDR3: CASTRGRDRNSPLHF

V: TRBV18
CDR3: CASSPTSGFTGELFF

V: TRBV28
CDR3: CASSLFVPGQQGGELFF

V: TRBV7-2
CDR3: CASNSQGSSYNSPLHF

V: TRBV28
CDR3: CASSPPDSEQYF